This TCR beta chain stems from a study of T cells after yellow fever vaccination. 5'RACE template switching added a universal primer site and UMIs to TCR cDNA. TCRdb ran MiXCR on the 5' RACE reads and lists one entry per CDR3 protein. The repertoire holds 340,000 or so distinct CDR3 sequences, with about 12% as singletons. This clonotype appeared a few times. With V trimmed by 11 bases and J by 3 bases, 12 bases remained unmatched. The CDR3 has 15 amino acids. CDR1 is LNHDA, CDR2 SQIVND, per germline (reference sequence). The chain couples TRBV19 to TRBJ1-2, with 10 nucleotides matching TRBD1. The input for sequencing was CD4+ T cells sorted from PBMCs, taken 15 days after the yellow fever booster vaccination. This TCR was recovered from a young man who received the YFV17D yellow fever vaccine. CDR3 in amino acids: CAARGQGTQDYGYTF. CDR3 bases: TGTGCCGCCCGGGGACAGGGGACGCAGGACTATGGCTACACCTTC.